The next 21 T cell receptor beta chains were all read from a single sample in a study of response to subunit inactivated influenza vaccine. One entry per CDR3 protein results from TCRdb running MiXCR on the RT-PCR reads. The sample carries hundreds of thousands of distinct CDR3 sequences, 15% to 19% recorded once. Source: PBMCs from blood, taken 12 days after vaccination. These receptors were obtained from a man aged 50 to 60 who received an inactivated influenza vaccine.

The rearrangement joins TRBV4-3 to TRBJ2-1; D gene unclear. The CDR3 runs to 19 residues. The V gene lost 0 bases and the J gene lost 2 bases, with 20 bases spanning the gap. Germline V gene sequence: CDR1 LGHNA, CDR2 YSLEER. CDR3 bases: TGCGCCAGCAGCCAAGAAGTTCTCTCGACGGAGACGGCCTACAATGAGCAGTTCTTC. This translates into CASSQEVLSTETAYNEQFF.

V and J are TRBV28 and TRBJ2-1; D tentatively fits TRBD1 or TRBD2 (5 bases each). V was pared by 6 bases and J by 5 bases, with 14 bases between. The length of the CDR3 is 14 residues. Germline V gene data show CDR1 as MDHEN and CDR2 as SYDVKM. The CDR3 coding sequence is TGTGCCAGCAGCAAGATCCGGGACGACAATGAGCAGTTCTTC. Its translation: CASSKIRDDNEQFF.

CDR3 in DNA: TGTGCCTGGATTGGACAGGGGATCTATGGCTACACCTTC. This translates into CAWIGQGIYGYTF. The rearrangement joins TRBV30 to TRBJ1-2; 9 bases line up with TRBD1. The CDR3 is made up of 13 amino acids. The trim removed 4 bases at V and 4 bases at J, leaving 4 bases unmatched. Germline V lookup: CDR1 GTSNPN, CDR2 SVGIG (reference sequence).

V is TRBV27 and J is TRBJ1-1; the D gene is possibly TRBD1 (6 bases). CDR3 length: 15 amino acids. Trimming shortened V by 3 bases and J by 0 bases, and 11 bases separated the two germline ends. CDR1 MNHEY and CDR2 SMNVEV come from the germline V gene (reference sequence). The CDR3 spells CASSFRGAVNTEAFF. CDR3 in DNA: TGTGCCAGCAGTTTCAGGGGAGCGGTGAACACTGAAGCTTTCTTT.

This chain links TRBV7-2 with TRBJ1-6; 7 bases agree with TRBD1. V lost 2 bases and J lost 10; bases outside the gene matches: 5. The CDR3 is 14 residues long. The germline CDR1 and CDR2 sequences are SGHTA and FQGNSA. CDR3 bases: TGTGCCAGCAGCTTAAATCAGGGGGGATCACCCCTCCACTTT. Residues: CASSLNQGGSPLHF.

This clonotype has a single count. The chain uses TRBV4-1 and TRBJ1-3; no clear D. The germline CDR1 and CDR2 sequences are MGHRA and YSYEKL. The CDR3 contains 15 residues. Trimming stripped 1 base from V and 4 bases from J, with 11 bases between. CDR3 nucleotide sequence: TGCGCCAGCAGCCAAGCTTCGGCAATCGGAAACACCATATATTTT. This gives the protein CASSQASAIGNTIYF.

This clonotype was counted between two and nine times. The CDR3 is CASTPAKGVFDTGELFF. CDR3 DNA: TGTGCCAGCACTCCGGCTAAGGGGGTCTTTGACACCGGGGAGCTGTTTTTT. The rearrangement uses TRBV2 and TRBJ2-2, with D maybe TRBD1 (6 bases). The germline V gene has CDR1 SNHLY and CDR2 FYNNEI. V shed 7 bases and J shed 3 bases, with 21 bases lying between them. There are 17 residues in the CDR3.

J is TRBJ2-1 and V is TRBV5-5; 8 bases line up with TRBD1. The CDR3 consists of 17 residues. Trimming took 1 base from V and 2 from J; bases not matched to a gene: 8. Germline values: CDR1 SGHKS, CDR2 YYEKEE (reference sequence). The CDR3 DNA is TGTGCCAGCAGCTTGTTCGGCAGGGGGCAGGCCTACAATGAGCAGTTCTTC. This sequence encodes CASSLFGRGQAYNEQFF.

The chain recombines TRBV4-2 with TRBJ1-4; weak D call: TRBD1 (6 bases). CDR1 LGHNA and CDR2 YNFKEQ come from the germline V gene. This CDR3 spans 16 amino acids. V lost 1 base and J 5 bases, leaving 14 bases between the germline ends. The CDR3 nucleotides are TGTGCCAGCAGCCAAGGGGTACAGGGAGGAAATGAAAAACTGTTTTTT. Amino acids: CASSQGVQGGNEKLFF.

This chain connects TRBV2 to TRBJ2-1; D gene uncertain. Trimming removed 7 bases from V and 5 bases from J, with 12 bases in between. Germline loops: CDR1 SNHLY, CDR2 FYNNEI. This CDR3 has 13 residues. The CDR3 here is CASTPLQDNEQFF. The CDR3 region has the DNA TGTGCCAGCACACCCCTCCAAGACAATGAGCAGTTCTTC.

The CDR3 spells CASSLGGSGQVSEQYF. CDR3 DNA: TGTGCCAGCAGCTTAGGAGGGAGCGGACAGGTATCCGAGCAGTACTTC. The chain recombines TRBV11-2 with TRBJ2-7; 7 nucleotides match TRBD1. The CDR3 totals 16 residues. V lost 1 base and J lost 6; bases outside the gene matches: 12. Germline-derived CDR1 and CDR2 are SGHAT and FQNNGV.

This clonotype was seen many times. CDR3 coding DNA: TGTGCCAGCAGCAAAGGGGGGGACGCCAACCTCATGACAGATACGCAGTATTTT. Its translation: CASSKGGDANLMTDTQYF. V and J are TRBV21-1 and TRBJ2-3; TRBD1, the table's D call, lacks a check against the DNA. TRBV21-1 is a pseudogene locus. This CDR3 has 18 amino acids.

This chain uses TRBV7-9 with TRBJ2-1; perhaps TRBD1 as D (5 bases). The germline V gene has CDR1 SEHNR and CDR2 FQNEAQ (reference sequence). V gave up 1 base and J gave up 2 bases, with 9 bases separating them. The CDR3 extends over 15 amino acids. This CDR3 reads CASSLGRGPYNEQFF. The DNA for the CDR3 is TGTGCCAGCAGCTTAGGAAGGGGCCCCTACAATGAGCAGTTCTTC.

The CDR3 sequence: CASSLERSNQPQHF. In DNA, the CDR3 is TGTGCCAGCAGTTTGGAGAGGAGCAATCAGCCCCAGCATTTT. The gene calls are TRBV12-3 or TRBV12-4 and TRBJ1-5; D not certain. Trimming cost V 3 bases and J 1 base, with 7 bases left between them. The CDR3 has 14 residues.

The CDR3 sequence is CASSLDRGFDGYTF. The DNA of the CDR3 is TGCGCCAGCAGCTTGGATCGGGGATTCGATGGCTACACCTTC. The chain recombines TRBV5-1 with TRBJ1-2; D remains unclear. From germline, CDR1 is SGHRS and CDR2 YFSETQ. The CDR3 consists of 14 residues. V lost 0 bases and J lost 6, with 12 bases in between.

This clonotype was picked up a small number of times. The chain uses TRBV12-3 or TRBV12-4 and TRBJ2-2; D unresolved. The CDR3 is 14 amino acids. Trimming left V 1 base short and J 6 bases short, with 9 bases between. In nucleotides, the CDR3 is TGTGCCAGCAGTTTAGGCCTGAGCTCCGGGGAGCTGTTTTTT. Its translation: CASSLGLSSGELFF.

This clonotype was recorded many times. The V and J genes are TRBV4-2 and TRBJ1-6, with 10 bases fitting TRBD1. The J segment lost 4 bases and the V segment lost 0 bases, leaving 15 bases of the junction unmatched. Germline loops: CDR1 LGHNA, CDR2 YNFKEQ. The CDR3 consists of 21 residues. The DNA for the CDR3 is TGTGCCAGCAGCCAAGAAGACGGGCGCGGTAGGACAGGGGGATATAATTCACCCCTCCACTTT. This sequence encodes CASSQEDGRGRTGGYNSPLHF.

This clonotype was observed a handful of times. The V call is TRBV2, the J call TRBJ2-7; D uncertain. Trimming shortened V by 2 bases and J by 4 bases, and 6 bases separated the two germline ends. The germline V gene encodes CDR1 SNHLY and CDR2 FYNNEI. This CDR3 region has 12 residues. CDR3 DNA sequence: TGTGCCAGCAGTGAATATCCTTACGAGCAGTACTTC. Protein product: CASSEYPYEQYF.

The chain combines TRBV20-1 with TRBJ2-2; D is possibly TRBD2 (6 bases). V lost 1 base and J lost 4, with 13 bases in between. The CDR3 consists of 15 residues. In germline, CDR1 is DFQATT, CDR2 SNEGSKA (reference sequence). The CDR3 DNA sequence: TGCAGTGCTAGAGTCCGAGGGACTTCCACCGGGGAGCTGTTTTTT. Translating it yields CSARVRGTSTGELFF.

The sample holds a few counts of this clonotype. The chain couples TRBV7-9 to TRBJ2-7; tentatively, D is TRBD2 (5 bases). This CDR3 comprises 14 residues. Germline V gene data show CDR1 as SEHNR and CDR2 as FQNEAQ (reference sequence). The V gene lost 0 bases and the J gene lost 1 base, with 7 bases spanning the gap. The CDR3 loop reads CASSLAGRSYEQYF. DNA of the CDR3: TGTGCCAGCAGCTTAGCTGGGAGATCCTACGAGCAGTACTTC.

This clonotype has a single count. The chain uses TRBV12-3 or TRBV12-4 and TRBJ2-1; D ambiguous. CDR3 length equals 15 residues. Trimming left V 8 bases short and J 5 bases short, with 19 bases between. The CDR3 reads CASGNHGVRDNEQFF. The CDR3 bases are TGTGCCAGCGGTAACCATGGGGTCCGGGACAATGAGCAGTTCTTC.